This TCR beta chain is from a study of T-cell memory formation after mild COVID-19 (dated by TCRdb to about 2021). About the study as a whole: TCR sequence clusters from the two donors were found to be largely donor specific. Two young, previously healthy adult volunteers, one female and one male, were included in the cohort. In a couple of donors, T-cell clones that expanded and contracted after mild COVID-19 were tracked by sequencing TCRalpha and TCRbeta repertoires over time. What the study reported, not specific to this receptor: Some responding clones were found in pre-infection memory, which suggests that pre-existing cross-reactive memory T cells took part in the SARS-CoV-2 response. The second-wave clones that peaked on day 37 were not confirmed to be SARS-CoV-2 specific. Balanced CD4/CD8 phenotypes were observed for clones contracting from day 15 to 85, whereas a bias towards CD4+ was observed for a second wave of clones expanding from day 15 to 37. The study included only a couple of mild cases, and larger cohorts that include severe cases with pre-infection samples were judged to be necessary. Contracting CD4+ clones were located mainly in the CM and EM memory subsets, whereas CD8+ clones were found to be enriched in EMRA.

A few counts support this clonotype. Its recognized antigen is unknown. Base qualities are not provided; no much larger clone lies one nucleotide away. PBMCs were isolated by Ficoll-Paque density gradient centrifugation. Per the germline V gene, SGHVS is the CDR1 and FQNEAQ is the CDR2. V is pared back by 4 bases and J by 4 bases, with 10 bases lying between the germline termini. The CDR3 goes from the cysteine to the phenylalanine over 13 residues. The DNA shown is the 39-base CDR3, in frame from base 1. TCRdb records Illumina NovaSeq 6000 as the sequencer. TCRalpha and TCRbeta cDNA libraries were built by 5'RACE with constant-segment primers, adding sample barcodes and unique molecular identifiers. RNA was extracted from every sample with Trizol reagent. Libraries were amplified in two PCR steps, with a second sample barcode and Illumina TruSeq adapters added in the second step. Libraries were sequenced on an Illumina NovaSeq with 2 x 150 bp paired-end reads. Processing in the source paper ran as follows. The reads were demultiplexed and collapsed into UMI-guided consensus sequences using migec v1.2.7. Using mixcr v2.1.11, UMI consensuses were aligned to TRA and TRB V and J templates and then assembled into clonotypes. A clonotype was counted as expanded or contracted only if both edgeR and NoisET called the change significant, with noise models trained on biological replicates. edgeR calls used a false discovery rate-adjusted p below 0.01 and a log2 fold-change threshold of 1. As an exploratory analysis of dynamics, max-normalized trajectories of the 1000 most abundant clonotypes were examined with PCA combined with hierarchical clustering. Each responding clone was given a CD4 or CD8 phenotype based on the CD4+ and CD8+ repertoires, which had been sequenced separately. TCRdb passed the public sequencing reads through fastp at Q25 and MiXCR, retaining productive beta sequences. All rows with the same CDR3 protein become a single entry with the most common DNA and genes. TCRdb, rather than the study authors, made the V and J calls. The sample records around 410,000 distinct CDR3 sequences, more than 20% of which are singletons. The top ten clonotypes cover roughly 13% of the sample.

This chain joins TRBV7-8 to TRBJ1-1; a tentative D call is TRBD1 (6 bases match). The clonotype was recovered from an adult woman who had mild COVID-19 (a few samples of this study predate the infection). The sample titles of this study are shuffled in the database, so cell type and time point are left out; the donor was told from shared clones. The sequenced sample was PBMCs or a T cell subset sorted from them (not recorded which). The CDR3 region: CASSSNRVTEAFF. The DNA reads as follows: TGTGCCAGCAGCTCCAACAGGGTCACTGAAGCTTTCTTT.